A selection of T cell receptor beta chains follows, all from one sample in a study of shared clonotypes between healthy human individuals. The data were produced by immunoSEQ multiplex PCR, yet TCRdb's version contains in-frame clones alone and is incomplete. Among 1.6 million or so clones listed, 95% to 97% were seen once. Sequencing used naive CD4+ T cells sorted from blood. The source is a man under 40 in good health. The CDR3 runs from the conserved cysteine through the conserved F or W. Fields, in order: V gene, J gene, CDR3 protein.

V gene: TRBV2
J gene: TRBJ2-1
CDR3 protein: CASSTDRKPSYNEQFF

V gene: TRBV19
J gene: TRBJ1-2
CDR3 protein: CASSNFPDAGGYTF

V gene: TRBV5-1
J gene: TRBJ1-4
CDR3 protein: CASRAIQGPNEKLFF

V gene: TRBV7-2
J gene: TRBJ1-1
CDR3 protein: CASSFRQGRAEAFF

V gene: TRBV5-6
J gene: TRBJ2-4
CDR3 protein: CASSLVGPAKNIQYF

V gene: TRBV7-9
J gene: TRBJ2-5
CDR3 protein: CASSPGQVEETQYF

V gene: TRBV6-1
J gene: TRBJ1-5
CDR3 protein: CASSERVRAVNQPQHF

V gene: TRBV18
J gene: TRBJ2-7
CDR3 protein: CASSPPSGSLEQYF

V gene: TRBV2
J gene: TRBJ2-2
CDR3 protein: CASTDRANTGELFF

V gene: TRBV2
J gene: TRBJ2-7
CDR3 protein: CASRPGLAGGFAHEQYF

V gene: TRBV5-6
J gene: TRBJ2-1
CDR3 protein: CASSLVGAAYPEQFF

V gene: TRBV28
J gene: TRBJ1-5
CDR3 protein: CASSSGQGHQPQHF

V gene: TRBV5-1
J gene: TRBJ1-5
CDR3 protein: CASSLEGYQPQHF

V gene: TRBV5-1
J gene: TRBJ2-2
CDR3 protein: CASSLVLAANTGELFF

V gene: TRBV5-1
J gene: TRBJ1-1
CDR3 protein: CASHRGGTNTEAFF

V gene: TRBV28
J gene: TRBJ2-1
CDR3 protein: CASSLGGAPPNEQFF

V gene: TRBV29-1
J gene: TRBJ2-7
CDR3 protein: CSVAIRPLGQGTSYEQYF

V gene: TRBV11-2
J gene: TRBJ2-7
CDR3 protein: CASSLSSSSYEQYF

V gene: TRBV10-2
J gene: TRBJ2-6
CDR3 protein: CASSEYRGSGANVLTF

V gene: TRBV6-5
J gene: TRBJ2-1
CDR3 protein: CASSYALTPSYNEQFF

V gene: TRBV29-1
J gene: TRBJ2-7
CDR3 protein: CSARSDGPYEQYF

V gene: TRBV28
J gene: TRBJ2-7
CDR3 protein: CASSINDPGRSYEQYF

V gene: TRBV19
J gene: TRBJ2-7
CDR3 protein: CASSTGTSGFYEQYF

V gene: TRBV5-6
J gene: TRBJ1-3
CDR3 protein: CASSLNSGNTIYF

V gene: TRBV19
J gene: TRBJ2-3
CDR3 protein: CASSIGGTVGTDTQYF

V gene: TRBV7-8
J gene: TRBJ2-4
CDR3 protein: CASSLEDRVAELAKNIQYF

V gene: TRBV5-6
J gene: TRBJ2-7
CDR3 protein: CASSRYMTSGRLIYEQYF

V gene: TRBV5-5
J gene: TRBJ1-2
CDR3 protein: CASSLGLGGSGYTF

V gene: TRBV6-5
J gene: TRBJ1-5
CDR3 protein: CASSHRTDVRPQHF

V gene: TRBV19
J gene: TRBJ2-1
CDR3 protein: CASSLGGRNEQFF

V gene: TRBV29-1
J gene: TRBJ2-7
CDR3 protein: CSVEDTRRTPFGEQYF

V gene: TRBV5-4
J gene: TRBJ2-5
CDR3 protein: CASSLAAPGGETQYF

V gene: TRBV5-6
J gene: TRBJ1-1
CDR3 protein: CASSFWTGRNTEAFF

V gene: TRBV2
J gene: TRBJ2-3
CDR3 protein: CASSEDMGGDTQYF

V gene: TRBV27
J gene: TRBJ1-4
CDR3 protein: CASSLQGAVEKLFF

V gene: TRBV28
J gene: TRBJ2-7
CDR3 protein: CASSLQGYEQYF

V gene: TRBV5-1
J gene: TRBJ1-4
CDR3 protein: CASSQIGGNNEKLFF

V gene: TRBV10-1
J gene: TRBJ2-7
CDR3 protein: CASSDWSAWYF

V gene: TRBV5-4
J gene: TRBJ1-4
CDR3 protein: CASSPLLGNEKLFF

V gene: TRBV27
J gene: TRBJ1-5
CDR3 protein: CASSRTGNQPQHF

V gene: TRBV27
J gene: TRBJ1-5
CDR3 protein: CASSLTRGVGQPQHF

V gene: TRBV19
J gene: TRBJ2-1
CDR3 protein: CASSKSDLQRQFF

V gene: TRBV2
J gene: TRBJ2-7
CDR3 protein: CASSEAYEQYF

V gene: TRBV2
J gene: TRBJ1-1
CDR3 protein: CASKEGNTEAFF

V gene: TRBV6-6
J gene: TRBJ2-7
CDR3 protein: CASSYSGQAFSYEQYF

V gene: TRBV13
J gene: TRBJ2-3
CDR3 protein: CASSQGLAGGTDTQYF

V gene: TRBV10-3
J gene: TRBJ2-7
CDR3 protein: CAISAGSPYEQYF

V gene: TRBV5-1
J gene: TRBJ2-1
CDR3 protein: CASSLVSYEQFF

V gene: TRBV2
J gene: TRBJ1-3
CDR3 protein: CASSEALFSRSGNTIYF